This passage covers 22 T cell receptor beta chains from one sample sequenced in a study of T-cell reconstitution after alpha-beta-depleted transplantation in children. Unique molecular identifiers were incorporated during preparation of the TCRbeta library. TCRdb processed the PCR reads anew with MiXCR; each CDR3 protein has one entry. Of hundreds of thousands of distinct CDR3 sequences in the sample, less than 15% were seen once. This specimen consisted of PBMCs, obtained before TCRalphabeta/CD19-depleted stem cell transplant. The origin of the receptors is a girl aged 2 to 9 with congenital amegakaryocytic thrombocytopenia, due to receive a stem cell transplant.

This clonotype occurred many times. This chain connects TRBV12-3 or TRBV12-4 to TRBJ2-1; D is undetermined. This CDR3 is built from 16 residues. V gave up 2 bases and J gave up 1 base, with 12 bases separating them. CDR3 in DNA: TGTGCCAGCAGTTTATTTTCCAGGCCATCCTACAATGAGCAGTTCTTC. As protein: CASSLFSRPSYNEQFF.

The table lists this clonotype with many counts. The genes are TRBV10-3 and TRBJ1-2; TRBD1 is a possible D gene (5 bases). CDR3 length: 13 residues. V lost 6 bases to trimming and J lost 6 bases, with 14 bases between them. Germline V gene sequence: CDR1 ENHRY, CDR2 SYGVKD. The CDR3 DNA sequence: TGTGCCATCAGATGGGGGGGAGGTGATGGCTACACCTTC. This encodes CAIRWGGGDGYTF.

This clonotype has a count of ten or more. The chain links TRBV20-1 to TRBJ2-5, with 8 bases that match TRBD1. The CDR3 loop spans 15 amino acids. Germline values: CDR1 DFQATT, CDR2 SNEGSKA (reference sequence). Unmatched junction bases numbered 9, after V lost 5 bases and J lost 1 base. As DNA, the CDR3 is TGCAGTGCTTCCCCTACGGACAGGGCCCAAGAGACCCAGTACTTC. Amino acids: CSASPTDRAQETQYF.

This clonotype was seen ten or more times. V is TRBV5-1 and J is TRBJ1-6; no clear D. The CDR3 has 14 residues. The germline V gene encodes CDR1 SGHRS and CDR2 YFSETQ. V lost 0 bases and J 10 bases, leaving 11 bases between the germline ends. The CDR3 DNA reads TGCGCCAGCAGCTTGGAAATCGGAGGATCACCCCTCCACTTT. This gives the protein CASSLEIGGSPLHF.

The chain employs TRBV6-5 and TRBJ2-7, with a possible D match to TRBD1 (6 bases). V was clipped by 4 bases and J by 6 bases, with 13 bases between them. The CDR3 is 13 residues long. CDR1 and CDR2 (germline): MNHEY, SVGAGI. This chain's CDR3 is CASSWTAGVEQYF. Here the CDR3 DNA reads TGTGCCAGCAGTTGGACCGCAGGGGTCGAGCAGTACTTC.

This clonotype came up a few times. The rearrangement links TRBV7-8 to TRBJ2-1, with unresolved D. Germline V gene sequence: CDR1 SGHVS, CDR2 FQNEAQ. V lost 0 bases, J lost 6 bases, and 18 bases lay in between. The CDR3 extends over 17 amino acids. CDR3 nucleotides: TGTGCCAGCAGCTTAGCCGGTGGCTCCAGAAGCGCCAATGAGCAGTTCTTC. As protein: CASSLAGGSRSANEQFF. Full variable domain (missing parts from reference TRBV7-8 and TRBJ2-1): GAGVSQSPRYKVAKRGQDVALRCDPISGHVSLFWYQQALGQGPEFLTYFQNEAQLDKSGLPSDRFFAERPEGSVSTLKIQRTQQEDSAVYLCASSLAGGSRSANEQFFGPGTRLTVL.

As regards this clonotype: With a much larger clone just one base away, this may be a read error. This is likely a read error, given that the CDR3 carries no conserved phenylalanine or tryptophan at its end. The chain couples TRBV7-6 to TRBJ2-4, with D unresolved. Per germline, CDR1 SGHVS and CDR2 FNYEAQ. V lost 10 bases and J 3 bases, leaving 13 bases between the germline ends. The CDR3 spans 13 residues. CDR3 bases: TGTGCCAACTTTGTTAACGGCAAAAACATTCAGTACCTC. Translation: CANFVNGKNIQYL.

The chain carries TRBV12-3 or TRBV12-4 and TRBJ2-3; D might be TRBD2 (6 bases). There are 14 residues in the CDR3. The V and J ends lost 6 bases and 4 bases respectively, with 14 bases between them. The CDR3 loop reads CASSPTSYADTQYF. In DNA form, the CDR3 reads TGTGCCAGCAGCCCTACTAGCTACGCAGATACGCAGTATTTT.

This CDR3 reads CASSLWGSLAEKSYEQYF. DNA for the CDR3: TGCGCCAGCAGCCTGTGGGGATCGCTAGCGGAAAAGTCTTACGAGCAGTACTTC. The V gene is TRBV5-1, the J gene TRBJ2-7; 7 bases line up with TRBD2. The V gene end was trimmed by 4 bases and the J gene end by 4 bases; junction bases not matched to a gene: 20. This CDR3 has 18 residues. Germline CDR1 SGHRS, CDR2 YFSETQ. Looking up the rest from reference TRBV5-1 and TRBJ2-7 gives the full variable domain: KAGVTQTPRYLIKTRGQQVTLSCSPISGHRSVSWYQQTPGQGLQFLFEYFSETQRNKGNFPGRFSGRQFSNSRSEMNVSTLELGDSALYLCASSLWGSLAEKSYEQYFGPGTRLTVT.

This clonotype was seen ten or more times. The V and J genes are TRBV12-3 or TRBV12-4 and TRBJ2-7; TRBD2 matches at 12 bases. The length of the CDR3 is 14 residues. Trimming at V came to 5 bases and at J to 2 bases, leaving 1 base not matched to a gene. CDR3 in DNA: TGTGCCAGCAGTGCTAGCGGGAGGGCCTACGAGCAGTACTTC. Amino acid sequence: CASSASGRAYEQYF.

The CDR3 DNA reads TGTGCCAGCAGTATTTCAATTCCTGGACCCTTGAACACTGAAGCTTTCTTT. Residues: CASSISIPGPLNTEAFF. The rearrangement joins TRBV28 to TRBJ1-1; D is ambiguous. V lost 5 bases to trimming and J lost 0 bases, with 19 bases between them. Germline CDR1 and CDR2: MDHEN and SYDVKM. This CDR3 has 17 residues. Variable domain in full (rest from reference TRBV28 and TRBJ1-1): DVKVTQSSRYLVKRTGEKVFLECVQDMDHENMFWYRQDPGLGLRLIYFSYDVKMKEKGDIPEGYSVSREKKERFSLILESASTNQTSMYLCASSISIPGPLNTEAFFGQGTRLTVV.

This clonotype has a handful of counts. The chain's CDR3 is CARKPGVNEQFF. Written as DNA, the CDR3 is TGTGCCAGAAAGCCGGGGGTGAATGAGCAGTTCTTC. The chain joins TRBV2 to TRBJ2-1; D might be TRBD2 (6 bases). The CDR3 loop spans 12 amino acids. Germline values: CDR1 SNHLY, CDR2 FYNNEI. V dropped 9 bases and J dropped 7 bases, with 13 bases sitting between them.

The sample holds many counts of this clonotype. The chain has TRBV5-1 and TRBJ2-1; D may be TRBD1 (5 bases). Germline CDR1 SGHRS, CDR2 YFSETQ. Trimming cost V 0 bases and J 4 bases, with 14 bases left between them. The CDR3 loop spans 16 amino acids. The chain's CDR3 is CASSLGVTELYNEQFF. For the CDR3, the DNA is TGCGCCAGCAGCTTGGGTGTGACAGAATTATACAATGAGCAGTTCTTC.

V is TRBV20-1 and J is TRBJ2-4; TRBD2 agrees at 11 bases. The trim removed 6 bases at V and 8 bases at J, leaving 18 bases unmatched. CDR3 length: 17 amino acids. Per germline, CDR1 DFQATT and CDR2 SNEGSKA (reference sequence). The CDR3 spells CSATPPGLAVQWDIQYF. CDR3 nucleotides: TGCAGTGCCACCCCTCCGGGACTAGCGGTGCAGTGGGACATTCAGTACTTC.

The sample holds many counts of this clonotype. The chain uses TRBV7-2 and TRBJ1-2; D not certain. The CDR3 extends over 16 amino acids. Germline CDR1 reads SGHTA; CDR2 reads FQGNSA. Trimming took off 1 base at V and 4 bases at J, with 16 bases between the two ends. CDR3 residues: CASSLGAAFSTYGYTF. CDR3 bases: TGTGCCAGCAGCTTAGGGGCAGCTTTTTCAACCTATGGCTACACCTTC.

This clonotype appeared many times. The V and J genes are TRBV29-1 and TRBJ2-7; TRBD1 matches 10 bases. The V segment lost 1 base and the J segment 6 bases; nucleotides outside the gene matches: 3. Germline-derived CDR1 and CDR2 are SQVTM and ANQGSEA. The CDR3 is 13 residues long. The DNA for the CDR3 is TGCAGCGTTGAAGGGGACAGGGGCGGCGAGCAGTACTTC. Translation: CSVEGDRGGEQYF.

About this clonotype: This may arise from a read error, as a much more abundant clone is one base away. The gene calls are TRBV15 and TRBJ2-1; 7 bases line up with TRBD1. Germline values: CDR1 LNHNV, CDR2 YYDKDF (reference sequence). The CDR3 runs to 14 residues. As DNA, the CDR3 is TGTGCCACCTGCAGAGGTACAGGGGACAATGAGCAGTTCTTC. Protein sequence: CATCRGTGDNEQFF. Full variable domain (remainder filled in from reference TRBV15 and TRBJ2-1): DAMVIQNPRYQVTQFGKPVTLSCSQTLNHNVMYWYQQKSSQAPKLLFHYYDKDFNNEADTPDNFQSRRPNTSFCFLDIRSPGLGDTAMYLCATCRGTGDNEQFFGPGTRLTVL.

This clonotype was counted a few times. The chain has TRBV12-3 or TRBV12-4 and TRBJ1-4; D uncertain. The CDR3 has 16 residues. V gave up 5 bases and J gave up 0 bases, with 13 bases separating them. In nucleotides, the CDR3 is TGTGCCAGCAGTCCCGACCCGACACCAACTAATGAAAAACTGTTTTTT. This encodes CASSPDPTPTNEKLFF.

This clonotype appeared a few times. The chain carries TRBV7-8 and TRBJ2-7; D possibly corresponds to TRBD2 (6 bases). Trimming removed 0 bases from V and 6 bases from J, with 9 bases in between. The CDR3 has 13 residues. Germline lookup yields CDR1 SGHVS and CDR2 FQNEAQ. CDR3 DNA: TGTGCCAGCAGCTTAGCTGGAGGGGCCGAGCAGTACTTC. Its protein product is CASSLAGGAEQYF. The entire variable domain, with the rest obtained from reference TRBV7-8 and TRBJ2-7, is as follows: GAGVSQSPRYKVAKRGQDVALRCDPISGHVSLFWYQQALGQGPEFLTYFQNEAQLDKSGLPSDRFFAERPEGSVSTLKIQRTQQEDSAVYLCASSLAGGAEQYFGPGTRLTVT.

This clonotype was found a few times. The rearrangement uses TRBV15 and TRBJ2-3, with D unresolved. The CDR3 is 13 amino acids. V lost 6 bases and J lost 2, with 9 bases in between. CDR1 and CDR2 (germline): LNHNV, YYDKDF (reference sequence). The CDR3 reads CATRPALTDTQYF. Here the CDR3 DNA reads TGTGCCACCAGGCCAGCCCTCACAGATACGCAGTATTTT.

Only a few counts were recorded for this clonotype. The rearrangement links TRBV20-1 to TRBJ2-1; weak D call: TRBD1 (7 bases). Germline CDR1 is DFQATT and CDR2 is SNEGSKA (reference sequence). V lost 1 base to trimming and J lost 8 bases, with 27 bases between them. The CDR3 spans 18 residues. CDR3 sequence reads: CSARAGQAGLADGDEQFF. The CDR3 coding sequence is TGCAGTGCTAGAGCCGGACAGGCGGGGCTAGCCGACGGAGATGAGCAGTTCTTC.

The chain carries TRBV30 and TRBJ1-1; tentative D call: TRBD1 (5 bases). Trimming left V 4 bases short and J 1 base short, with 10 bases between. The CDR3 sequence is 13 residues long. CDR1 and CDR2 (germline): GTSNPN, SVGIG (reference sequence). The CDR3, as DNA: TGTGCCTGGATCCCTGACAGGAACACTGAAGCTTTCTTT. Encoded protein: CAWIPDRNTEAFF.